Listed below are T cell receptor beta chains from one sample, sequenced in a study of cytomegalovirus exposure and HLA in healthy donors. Profiled with immunoSEQ multiplex PCR; TCRdb holds only in-frame clones, not every one. The profile shows some 240,000 clones, less than 85% of them singletons. The sequencing input was PBMCs. The receptors come from a woman aged 18-35 years in good health and CMV-seronegative. Both conserved end residues are part of each CDR3. A D gene is named only where the DNA matches it firmly. Not every row has a clone size; where given, it reads once, few, many or a size class.

clone_size,v_call,j_call,d_call,cdr3_aa,cdr3_nt
-,TRBV4-1,TRBJ1-2,-,CASSRKLQEGNGYTF,TGCGCCAGCAGCCGAAAATTACAGGAAGGAAATGGCTACACCTTC
-,TRBV9,TRBJ1-6,-,CASSVAGRDSPLHF,TGTGCCAGCAGCGTAGCCGGCCGGGATTCACCCCTCCACTTT
-,TRBV29-1,TRBJ2-7,TRBD1,CSVGEGQAYEQYF,TGCAGCGTTGGAGAGGGACAGGCCTACGAGCAGTACTTC
-,TRBV30,TRBJ2-7,-,CAWKGGGRGPNYEQYF,TGTGCCTGGAAAGGGGGTGGCAGGGGCCCTAACTACGAGCAGTACTTC
-,TRBV13,TRBJ2-1,-,CASSNTMAREQFF,TGTGCCAGCAGCAACACCATGGCGAGAGAGCAGTTCTTC
-,TRBV30,TRBJ2-6,-,CACIPPIRANVLTF,TGTGCCTGTATACCCCCGATAAGGGCCAACGTCCTGACTTTC
-,TRBV30,TRBJ2-7,-,CAWSQGSDYEQYF,TGTGCCTGGTCACAGGGAAGTGACTACGAGCAGTACTTC
-,TRBV6-1,TRBJ2-7,TRBD2,CASREGTSGRGREQYF,TGTGCCAGCAGGGAAGGGACTAGCGGGAGAGGACGCGAGCAGTACTTC
-,TRBV5-6,TRBJ1-2,-,CASSSPTRRANYGYTF,TGTGCCAGCAGCTCGCCGACCCGAAGGGCTAACTATGGCTACACCTTC
-,TRBV7-9,TRBJ2-3,TRBD2,CASSLRGEGTDTQYF,TGTGCCAGCAGCTTACGGGGGGAGGGCACAGATACGCAGTATTTT
-,TRBV4-1,TRBJ2-7,TRBD2,CASSPREGSSYEQYF,TGCGCCAGCAGCCCGCGGGAGGGGAGCTCCTACGAGCAGTACTTC
-,TRBV7-6,TRBJ2-2,-,CASSLGGAGELFF,TGTGCCAGCAGCTTGGGGGGAGCCGGGGAGCTGTTTTTT
-,TRBV9,TRBJ1-3,-,CASSARERSGNTIYF,TGTGCCAGCAGCGCCAGGGAGAGGTCTGGAAACACCATATATTTT
-,TRBV7-9,TRBJ1-2,-,CASSFAYYGYTF,TGTGCCAGCAGTTTCGCCTACTATGGCTACACCTTC
once,TRBV27,TRBJ2-7,-,CASSGRTSYEQYF,TGTGCCAGCAGTGGCAGGACCTCCTACGAGCAGTACTTC
-,TRBV30,TRBJ1-1,-,CAWRWGNTEAFF,TGTGCCTGGAGATGGGGGAACACTGAAGCTTTCTTT
-,TRBV27,TRBJ1-1,TRBD1,CASSPLGTATINTEAFF,TGTGCCAGCAGTCCACTAGGGACAGCGACCATCAACACTGAAGCTTTCTTT
-,TRBV30,TRBJ1-1,TRBD1,CAWTGGAPRGQNTEAFF,TGTGCCTGGACAGGGGGGGCGCCAAGGGGGCAGAACACTGAAGCTTTCTTT
few,TRBV2,TRBJ1-2,-,CASRGRINYGYTF,TGTGCCAGCAGAGGACGGATCAACTATGGCTACACCTTC
-,TRBV19,TRBJ2-5,TRBD1,CASSPTGRLQETQYF,TGTGCCAGTAGCCCGACAGGGAGACTACAAGAGACCCAGTACTTC
-,TRBV9,TRBJ2-7,-,CASSAQSNYEQYF,TGTGCCAGCAGCGCCCAGAGCAACTACGAGCAGTACTTC
few,TRBV15,TRBJ1-5,-,CATRRDRDWGNQPQHF,TGTGCCACCAGAAGAGATCGGGATTGGGGCAATCAGCCCCAGCATTTT
-,TRBV5-1,TRBJ2-3,-,CASMGADTTDTQYF,TGCGCCAGCATGGGGGCAGACACCACAGATACGCAGTATTTT
-,TRBV30,TRBJ2-1,TRBD2,CAWSVRLAEGNEQFF,TGTGCCTGGAGTGTACGCCTAGCGGAGGGCAATGAGCAGTTCTTC
-,TRBV30,TRBJ2-7,-,CAWRRPGLYEQYF,TGTGCCTGGAGGCGTCCGGGACTCTACGAGCAGTACTTC
-,TRBV18,TRBJ2-7,TRBD1,CASSLTGGDEQYF,TGTGCCAGCTCACTAACAGGGGGCGACGAGCAGTACTTC
-,TRBV6-1,TRBJ2-7,-,CASSEAPRREQYF,TGTGCCAGCAGTGAGGCCCCCAGGCGGGAGCAGTACTTC
once,TRBV28,TRBJ1-1,TRBD1,CASSSYRGRFHTEAFF,TGTGCCAGCAGTTCTTACAGGGGGCGCTTTCACACTGAAGCTTTCTTT
once,TRBV19,TRBJ1-3,-,CASRTDGRSGNTIYF,TGTGCCAGTAGAACCGATGGACGCTCTGGAAACACCATATATTTT
once,TRBV5-6,TRBJ2-7,-,CASSLAGVVGEQYF,TGTGCCAGCAGCTTGGCAGGGGTTGTTGGCGAGCAGTACTTC
-,TRBV4-1,TRBJ2-6,-,CASSQAPRGPSGANVLTF,TGCGCCAGCAGCCAGGCCCCGCGGGGCCCCTCTGGGGCCAACGTCCTGACTTTC
-,TRBV5-6,TRBJ1-5,-,CASSLASGASNQPQHF,TGTGCCAGCAGCTTGGCTTCCGGGGCCAGCAATCAGCCCCAGCATTTT
-,TRBV27,TRBJ1-4,TRBD1,CASSKLLKTGKNEKLFF,TGTGCCAGCAGTAAACTACTAAAGACAGGGAAAAATGAAAAACTGTTTTTT
-,TRBV7-3,TRBJ2-3,-,CASGLGGTDTQYF,TGTGCGAGCGGGCTTGGAGGCACAGATACGCAGTATTTT
-,TRBV11-2,TRBJ2-7,-,CASRLLTGRSYEQYF,TGTGCCAGCAGGTTGTTGACAGGTCGGTCCTACGAGCAGTACTTC
-,TRBV5-1,TRBJ2-3,-,CASRTDATDTQYF,TGCGCCAGTAGGACAGACGCCACAGATACGCAGTATTTT
-,TRBV5-1,TRBJ2-7,TRBD2,CASSPSPTGLAGLYEQYF,TGCGCCAGCAGCCCCAGCCCCACGGGACTAGCGGGGTTATACGAGCAGTACTTC
-,TRBV10-3,TRBJ2-2,-,CAISEKGEILLKNTGELFF,TGTGCCATCAGTGAAAAGGGGGAGATCCTCCTAAAGAACACCGGGGAGCTGTTTTTT
-,TRBV11-2,TRBJ1-1,-,CASSLAEGTEAFF,TGTGCCAGCAGCTTAGCGGAGGGCACTGAAGCTTTCTTT
-,TRBV18,TRBJ2-1,TRBD2,CASSPPLAGGDRNEQFF,TGTGCCAGCTCACCACCGCTAGCGGGGGGGGATAGGAATGAGCAGTTCTTC
-,TRBV28,TRBJ2-1,-,CASSFQGYNEQFF,TGTGCCAGCAGTTTTCAGGGATACAATGAGCAGTTCTTC
-,TRBV4-2,TRBJ2-6,-,CASSQVSSGANVLTF,TGTGCCAGCAGCCAAGTTTCTTCTGGGGCCAACGTCCTGACTTTC
-,TRBV5-1,TRBJ1-2,-,CASSLGATVYGYTF,TGCGCCAGCAGCTTGGGGGCCACAGTCTATGGCTACACCTTC
-,TRBV5-1,TRBJ1-4,-,CASSLGGGNGPNEKLFF,TGCGCCAGCAGCTTGGGCGGGGGGAACGGCCCGAATGAAAAACTGTTTTTT
once,TRBV18,TRBJ2-7,-,CASSPRAGQRASYEQYF,TGTGCCAGCTCACCAAGAGCAGGCCAGCGGGCCTCCTACGAGCAGTACTTC